Listed below are T cell receptor beta chains from one sample, sequenced in a study of graft-versus-host responses after intestinal transplantation. Only in-frame clones appear in the TCRdb table, and some are missing; sequencing was by immunoSEQ multiplex PCR. The sample shows 65,000 to 90,000 clones, around 89% of them seen only once. No antigen has been assigned to these receptors. Sequencing was performed on unstimulated CD8+ T cells sorted from spleen or lymph node cells, taken before intestinal transplant. The receptors shown here come from a human donor who received an intestinal transplant. CDR3s include the opening cysteine and the closing phenylalanine or tryptophan. A D gene is named only where the DNA matches it firmly. The listing skips clone size in some rows; elsewhere it reads once, few, many or a size class.

>NA|TRBJ1-4|TRBV15|TRBD1
TGTGCCACCAGCGGAGATAGACAGGGGGCAGAGGAAAAACTGTTTTTT
CATSGDRQGAEEKLFF
>NA|TRBJ2-5|TRBV6-5|TRBD1
TGTGCCAGCAGTTATGACAGGGGGCTTGAGACCCAGTACTTC
CASSYDRGLETQYF
>NA|TRBJ2-3|TRBV5-6|TRBD1
TGCGCCAGCAGCTTGATATCACAGGGGGCGCGAAATACGCAGTATTTT
CASSLISQGARNTQYF
>NA|TRBJ2-1|TRBV6-5|NA
TGTGCCAGCAGTTACTTACGCGCCTTCTCCTACAATGAGCAGTTCTTC
CASSYLRAFSYNEQFF
>NA|TRBJ2-2|TRBV6-1|TRBD1
TGTGCCAGCAGTAGACAGGGGGACACCGGGGAGCTGTTTTTT
CASSRQGDTGELFF
>NA|TRBJ2-7|TRBV6-6|NA
TGTGCCAGCACCTATTTTGCTACCTCCTACGAGCAGTACTTC
CASTYFATSYEQYF
>NA|TRBJ2-7|TRBV2|TRBD2
TGTGCCAGCAGTGAAGTCCCCCCAGCGGGGGGCTCCTACGAGCAGTACTTC
CASSEVPPAGGSYEQYF
>NA|TRBJ2-7|TRBV9|TRBD1
TGTGCCAGCAGCGTAGGAGGGGGCGCCTACGAGCAGTACTTC
CASSVGGGAYEQYF
>NA|TRBJ2-7|TRBV5-1|NA
TGCGCCAGCAGCTTCAGGGACGAGCAGTACTTC
CASSFRDEQYF
>NA|TRBJ2-7|TRBV7-9|NA
TGTGCCAGCAGCCCGACCCAGGGCCTCTACGAGCAGTACTTC
CASSPTQGLYEQYF
>NA|TRBJ2-7|TRBV11-2|NA
TGTGCCAGCAGCTTAGGGCCCGTTTACGAGCAGTACTTC
CASSLGPVYEQYF
>NA|TRBJ1-5|TRBV2|NA
TGTGCCAGCAGTGAAGCCGGGGATGCGGATCCGCCCCAGCATTTT
CASSEAGDADPPQHF
>NA|TRBJ2-3|TRBV29-1|TRBD2
TGCAGCGTATTACTAGTTGGGGGGGGCACAGATACGCAGTATTTT
CSVLLVGGGTDTQYF
>NA|TRBJ2-2|TRBV29-1|NA
TGCAGCGTTGAAGTTGGCGGAGCGAACACCGGGGAGCTGTTTTTT
CSVEVGGANTGELFF
>NA|TRBJ2-5|TRBV28|NA
TGTGCCAGCAGAGATGCGGGGGCCCCAGAGACCCAGTACTTC
CASRDAGAPETQYF
>NA|TRBJ1-5|TRBV23-1|TRBD1
TGCGCCAGCACCCGAAAAGGGACAGGGGGCCGACCTGGTGCGGATCAGCCCCAGCATTTT
CASTRKGTGGRPGADQPQHF
>NA|TRBJ2-2|TRBV19|TRBD1
TGTGCCAGTAGGACGGGGACAGGGGCCGCGAACACCGGGGAGCTGTTTTTT
CASRTGTGAANTGELFF
>medium-sized|TRBJ2-7|TRBV10-2|NA
TGCGCCAGCAGTACTTCCTACGAGCAGTACTTC
CASSTSYEQYF
>once|TRBJ2-1|TRBV27|TRBD2
TGTGCCAGCAGCCCGGGGACTAGCGGGATCAATGAGCAGTTCTTC
CASSPGTSGINEQFF
>NA|TRBJ2-1|TRBV27|TRBD2
TGTGCCAGCAGTTTATACGGGGGGAGTTCCTACAATGAGCAGTTCTTC
CASSLYGGSSYNEQFF
>NA|TRBJ1-1|TRBV2|NA
TGTGCCAGCAGAAAGGAGAATGAAGCTTTCTTT
CASRKENEAFF
>NA|TRBJ2-3|TRBV11-2|TRBD2
TGTGCCAGCAGCGCACGGACTAGCGGGGGCACAGATACGCAGTATTTT
CASSARTSGGTDTQYF
>NA|TRBJ1-2|TRBV7-7|NA
TGTGCTAGCAGCCCTCTAGCGGGTGGCTATGGCTACACCTTC
CASSPLAGGYGYTF
>NA|TRBJ2-7|TRBV7-9|TRBD2
TGTGCCAGCAGCTTAGGTGGCGGGGGGCCGACCTACGAGCAGTACTTC
CASSLGGGGPTYEQYF
>NA|TRBJ2-7|TRBV5-1|NA
TGCGCCAGCAGCGGAACACAGGGAGGGAAAAAGCAGTACTTC
CASSGTQGGKKQYF
>few|TRBJ2-1|TRBV6-6|TRBD2
TGTGCCAGCAGTTACCAAGCGGGAGGCAACAATGAGCAGTTCTTC
CASSYQAGGNNEQFF
>NA|TRBJ1-2|TRBV28|TRBD1
TGTGCCAGCAGTTCCTCAGGACAGGCGGTTGCCAATGGCTACACCTTC
CASSSSGQAVANGYTF
>NA|TRBJ2-1|TRBV9|NA
TGTGCCAGCAGCACACGGGACTCCCAGGCTACTGAGCAGTTCTTC
CASSTRDSQATEQFF
>NA|TRBJ2-3|TRBV7-2|TRBD2
TGTGCCAGCAGCTCCGCGGGCGTGGTGTTGCGGGAGGCAGATACGCAGTATTTT
CASSSAGVVLREADTQYF
>few|TRBJ2-7|TRBV19|NA
TGTGCCAGTAGTGCAGGGGACTATAACTCCTACGAGCAGTACTTC
CASSAGDYNSYEQYF
>NA|TRBJ2-7|TRBV19|TRBD2
TGTGCCAGTAGTTCATTAGGACTAGCGGGAGACGAGCAGTACTTC
CASSSLGLAGDEQYF
>NA|TRBJ1-5|TRBV5-1|TRBD1
TGCGCCAGCAGCTTCGGGACAGAAAATCAGCCCCAGCATTTT
CASSFGTENQPQHF
>NA|TRBJ2-7|TRBV2|NA
TGTGCCAGCAGTGAGAGCAGGCCGAGCTCCTACGAGCAGTACTTC
CASSESRPSSYEQYF
>NA|TRBJ2-3|TRBV13|TRBD1
TGTGCCAGCACCGACAGGGGCACAGATACGCAGTATTTT
CASTDRGTDTQYF
>NA|TRBJ1-1|TRBV29-1|NA
TGCAGCGTTGAACAGGGGAACACTGAAGCTTTCTTT
CSVEQGNTEAFF
>NA|TRBJ1-2|TRBV5-4|TRBD1
TGTGCCAGCAGCAGCACAGGGGGCGAAGGGAATGGCTACACCTTC
CASSSTGGEGNGYTF
>NA|TRBJ2-1|TRBV5-1|NA
TGCGCCAGCAGCTTGGACACCGGGACTTTATCCTACAATGAGCAGTTCTTC
CASSLDTGTLSYNEQFF
>NA|TRBJ1-5|TRBV15|NA
TGTGCCACCAGCAGAGATCGGGGGGCTGGGCAGCCCCAGCATTTT
CATSRDRGAGQPQHF
>NA|TRBJ1-1|TRBV28|NA
TGTGCCAGCAGTCACAGCACTGAAGCTTTCTTT
CASSHSTEAFF
>NA|TRBJ1-5|TRBV15|TRBD1
TGTGCCACCAGCAGAGTCCGGGACAGGGCAGGCAGTCAGCCCCAGCATTTT
CATSRVRDRAGSQPQHF
>NA|TRBJ1-5|TRBV28|NA
TGTGCCAGCAGTCCCGAAGTTATTGAGTATTGGCCCCAGCATTTT
CASSPEVIEYWPQHF
>NA|TRBJ2-1|TRBV6-5|NA
TGTGCCAGCAGTTACTCAGAGTACAATGAGCAGTTCTTC
CASSYSEYNEQFF
>once|TRBJ1-3|TRBV5-1|NA
TGCGCCAGCAGTTCGGGTTATTCGGGGTCTGGAAACACCATATATTTT
CASSSGYSGSGNTIYF
>NA|TRBJ2-1|TRBV4-1|NA
TGCGCCAGCAGCCAAATAGCGTTCAGCGGAAACTACAATGAGCAGTTCTTC
CASSQIAFSGNYNEQFF
>NA|TRBJ1-2|TRBV19|NA
TGTGCCAGTAGTATCGGGCAGGGTCGAGGCTACACCTTC
CASSIGQGRGYTF
>few|TRBJ1-2|TRBV6-1|NA
TGTGCCAGCAGTGAAGCGGAGCTTGGCTACACCTTC
CASSEAELGYTF
>NA|TRBJ2-3|TRBV6-8|TRBD1
TGTGCCAGCAGCCCTACAGGGGGACGGGGGCAGTATTTT
CASSPTGGRGQYF
>NA|TRBJ2-5|TRBV27|NA
TGTGCCAGCAGTTTACGACGGGGGGCCCAAGAGACCCAGTACTTC
CASSLRRGAQETQYF
>NA|TRBJ2-1|TRBV9|NA
TGTGCCAGCAGCGAGGGGGACTACAATGAGCAGTTCTTC
CASSEGDYNEQFF
>NA|TRBJ2-5|TRBV2|NA
TGTGCCAGCAGTGAAGCAGGCAGGGGTCTGGAGACCCAGTACTTC
CASSEAGRGLETQYF
>once|TRBJ2-7|TRBV6-6|TRBD1
TGTGCCAGCAGTTTGGGACAGTTTACCTACGAGCAGTACTTC
CASSLGQFTYEQYF
>few|TRBJ1-5|TRBV18|NA
TGTGCCAGCTCACAGCACAGGGTGCCTTTATTTAGCAATCAGCCCCAGCATTTT
CASSQHRVPLFSNQPQHF
>NA|TRBJ1-1|TRBV6-1|NA
TGTGCCAGCAGTGAACTGGAGGGTCCCACTGAAGCTTTCTTT
CASSELEGPTEAFF
>NA|TRBJ2-5|TRBV28|TRBD2
TGTGCCAGCAGGCCTACTAGCGACCACCAAGAGACCCAGTACTTC
CASRPTSDHQETQYF
>NA|TRBJ2-1|TRBV29-1|TRBD2
TGCAGCGTTGATCGGCTAGCGGGAGGGCCCACCTACAATGAGCAGTTCTTC
CSVDRLAGGPTYNEQFF
>NA|TRBJ1-1|TRBV14|NA
TGTGCCAGCAGCCAAGAATTTATGGCGGTGGACACTGAAGCTTTCTTT
CASSQEFMAVDTEAFF
>NA|TRBJ2-1|TRBV4-2|TRBD2
TGTGCCAGCAGCCAAGATAAGCTAGCGGGAGGGCCTCGCAATGAGCAGTTCTTC
CASSQDKLAGGPRNEQFF
>NA|TRBJ1-1|TRBV9|NA
TGTGCCAGCAGCGTACGGGGGGACTGGGGTGAAGCTTTCTTT
CASSVRGDWGEAFF
>NA|TRBJ2-7|TRBV2|TRBD2
TGTGCCAGCCACCGACTAGCCACCACCTCCTACGAGCAGTACTTC
CASHRLATTSYEQYF
>NA|TRBJ2-7|TRBV13|NA
TGTGCCAGCAGCTTAGTCAGGGGAGCCTACGAGCAGTACTTC
CASSLVRGAYEQYF